Following are 30 T cell receptor beta chains from one sample sequenced in a study of T cell responses to AZD1222 COVID-19 vaccine. The repertoire was sequenced with immunoSEQ multiplex PCR; TCRdb's copy has only in-frame clones and lacks some. There are about 56,000 clones in the sample; around 88% occur only once, and less than 9% lies in the top ten. Sequenced material: peripheral blood, taken 28 days after the second AZD1222 dose. The source is an adult who received the AZD1222 COVID-19 vaccine.

V usage is TRBV7-8 and J usage is TRBJ1-4; D is possibly TRBD1 (5 bases). V was clipped by 1 base and J by 7 bases, with 10 bases between them. From germline, CDR1 is SGHVS and CDR2 FQNEAQ. CDR3 length: 14 residues. This CDR3 reads CASSLGRGSEKLFF. The DNA of the CDR3 is TGTGCCAGCAGCTTAGGGAGGGGAAGTGAAAAACTGTTTTTT.

V gene TRBV7-2 combines with J gene TRBJ1-6; no reliable D call. CDR1 and CDR2 (germline): SGHTA, FQGNSA. Trimming cost V 5 bases and J 10 bases, with 15 bases left between them. This CDR3 spans 14 amino acids. In DNA form, the CDR3 reads TGTGCCAGCAGCCTTACCCAAGCCCCATCACCCCTCCACTTT. As protein: CASSLTQAPSPLHF.

The rearrangement uses TRBV11-2 and TRBJ2-3; D remains unclear. The CDR3 is made up of 15 amino acids. V lost 0 bases to trimming and J lost 4 bases, with 11 bases between them. Germline CDR1 SGHAT, CDR2 FQNNGV. In DNA, the CDR3 is TGTGCCAGCAGCTTAGATCTAATCTCAGCAGATACGCAGTATTTT. Its translation: CASSLDLISADTQYF.

The chain employs TRBV21-1 and TRBJ2-1. TRBV21-1 represents a pseudogene. This CDR3 spans 13 amino acids. The CDR3 DNA is TGTGCCAGCAGCCCAAAGTCAATTATTGAGCAGTTCTTC. It specifies CASSPKSIIEQFF.

The V and J genes are TRBV5-8 and TRBJ2-7, with TRBD2 identical over 14 bases. This CDR3 is 19 amino acids long. V lost 1 base, J lost 0 bases, and 9 bases stayed unmatched. The germline V gene encodes CDR1 SGHTS and CDR2 YDEGEE. The CDR3 loop is CASSLRSGGLAGASYEQYF. The CDR3 DNA follows: TGTGCCAGCAGCTTGAGGTCAGGGGGACTAGCGGGGGCCTCCTACGAGCAGTACTTC.

This rearrangement joins TRBV28 to TRBJ1-1; 9 bases map to TRBD1. The V gene end was trimmed by 3 bases and the J gene end by 7 bases; junction bases not matched to a gene: 6. The germline gives CDR1 MDHEN, CDR2 SYDVKM. This CDR3 comprises 14 residues. The CDR3 spells CASSLGGQGLEAFF. In DNA form, the CDR3 reads TGTGCCAGCAGTTTGGGGGGACAGGGACTTGAAGCTTTCTTT.

This clone appeared a few times. This sequence joins TRBV7-3 and TRBJ2-1, with D hard to call. Germline lookup yields CDR1 SGHTA and CDR2 FQGTGA. The V end lost 3 bases, the J end lost 6 bases, and 15 bases lay between the germline ends. The CDR3 runs to 15 residues. Here the CDR3 DNA reads TGTGCCAGCAGCTTGCCCGGACCGGAGCCCAATGAGCAGTTCTTC. This codes for CASSLPGPEPNEQFF.

This clone turned up a few times. This sequence joins TRBV11-3 and TRBJ2-2; unclear D gene. The V gene's germline CDR1 is SGHNT and CDR2 YENEEA. Trimming removed 5 bases at V and 6 bases at J, with 10 bases between. The CDR3 consists of 13 residues. CDR3 coding DNA: TGTGCCAGCAGCCCGCGGAGCGCCGGGGAGCTGTTTTTT. This codes for CASSPRSAGELFF.

The chain has TRBV10-2 and TRBJ2-2; D not resolved. V lost 6 bases and J 9 bases, leaving 14 bases between the germline ends. The CDR3 is 13 amino acids. The V gene's germline CDR1 is WSHSY and CDR2 SAAADI. Written as DNA, the CDR3 is TGCGCCAGCAGCACTTACCAATGGAGGGAGCTGTTTTTT. As protein: CASSTYQWRELFF.

This sequence joins TRBV10-3 and TRBJ2-1; 7 nucleotides align to TRBD2. CDR3 length: 14 amino acids. The junction had 7 bases not matched to a gene; V was cut back by 6 bases and J by 5 bases. The V gene's germline CDR1 is ENHRY and CDR2 SYGVKD. The CDR3 region is CAISNSGRNNEQFF. In nucleotides, the CDR3 is TGTGCCATCAGCAATAGCGGGCGTAACAATGAGCAGTTCTTC.

The chain uses TRBV29-1 and TRBJ1-1; D is unresolved. CDR1 is SQVTM, CDR2 ANQGSEA, per germline. The CDR3 length is 11 residues. This CDR3 is CSSVSNTEAFF. CDR3 nucleotides: TGCAGTTCTGTCTCAAACACTGAAGCTTTCTTT. Complete variable domain (other parts from reference TRBV29-1 and TRBJ1-1): SAVISQKPSRDICQRGTSLTIQCQVDSQVTMMFWYRQQPGQSLTLIATANQGSEATYESGFVIDKFPISRPNLTFSTLTVSNMSPEDSSIYLCSSVSNTEAFFGQGTRLTVV.

The CDR3 loop is CASSFPGGGTEAFF. The DNA for the CDR3 is TGTGCCAGTAGTTTCCCGGGCGGAGGGACTGAAGCTTTCTTT. The chain links TRBV19 to TRBJ1-1; D unclear. V lost 5 bases and J 5 bases, leaving 15 bases between the germline ends. Germline V lookup: CDR1 LNHDA, CDR2 SQIVND (reference sequence). This CDR3 is built from 14 residues. The full variable domain, with the rest looked up from reference TRBV19 and TRBJ1-1, is DGGITQSPKYLFRKEGQNVTLSCEQNLNHDAMYWYRQDPGQGLRLIYYSQIVNDFQKGDIAEGYSVSREKKESFPLTVTSAQKNPTAFYLCASSFPGGGTEAFFGQGTRLTVV.

The rearrangement uses TRBV4-2 and TRBJ2-5; 10 bases agree with TRBD2. Germline CDR1 is LGHNA and CDR2 is YNFKEQ. CDR3 length: 17 amino acids. With 4 bases clipped from V and 4 bases from J, the junction kept 12 bases outside the gene matches. CDR3 DNA sequence: TGTGCCAGCAGCCCCGGGGGAGCTAGCGGGAGACGAGAGACCCAGTACTTC. Its translation is CASSPGGASGRRETQYF.

V is TRBV5-8 and J is TRBJ2-5, with TRBD1 matching over 8 bases. CDR3 length: 17 amino acids. The V gene's germline CDR1 is SGHTS and CDR2 YDEGEE. V dropped 4 bases and J dropped 4; count of bases not matched to a gene: 15. The CDR3: CASSHNQGAGERETQYF. The CDR3 coding sequence is TGTGCCAGCAGCCACAACCAGGGGGCTGGAGAAAGAGAGACCCAGTACTTC.

J is TRBJ1-4 and V is TRBV5-4; no definite D call. The CDR3 covers 16 residues. Germline loops: CDR1 SGHNT, CDR2 YYREEE (reference sequence). The V and J ends lost 4 bases and 5 bases respectively, with 18 bases between them. The CDR3 sequence is CASSPGKDPSNEKLFF. CDR3 bases: TGTGCCAGCAGCCCCGGGAAAGACCCTTCAAATGAAAAACTGTTTTTT. Together with reference TRBV5-4 and TRBJ1-4, the CDR3 gives the full variable domain: ETGVTQSPTHLIKTRGQQVTLRCSSQSGHNTVSWYQQALGQGPQFIFQYYREEENGRGNFPPRFSGLQFPNYSSELNVNALELDDSALYLCASSPGKDPSNEKLFFGSGTQLSVL.

CDR3 sequence reads: CASTPGGRTNYGYTF. The CDR3 DNA reads TGTGCCAGCACTCCGGGCGGGAGGACTAACTATGGCTACACCTTC. J is TRBJ1-2 and V is TRBV28; D gene uncertain. V shed 7 bases and J shed 0 bases, with 15 bases lying between them. The germline gives CDR1 MDHEN, CDR2 SYDVKM. The CDR3 sequence is 15 residues long.

J is TRBJ1-1 and V is TRBV9; 8 bases align to TRBD1. Germline-derived CDR1 and CDR2 are SGDLS and YYNGEE. The CDR3 has 14 amino acids. V gave up 7 bases and J gave up 0 bases; unmatched junction bases: 5. CDR3 in amino acids: CASAGQVMNTEAFF. The CDR3, as DNA: TGTGCCAGCGCGGGACAGGTCATGAACACTGAAGCTTTCTTT.

The J gene is TRBJ1-3, the V gene TRBV19; the D is unclear. Trimming cost V 4 bases and J 0 bases, with 10 bases left between them. Germline assignment: CDR1 LNHDA and CDR2 SQIVND (reference sequence). The CDR3 sequence is 15 residues long. The CDR3 DNA sequence: TGTGCCAGTAGTAGCGGGATTCACTCTGGAAACACCATATATTTT. It codes for CASSSGIHSGNTIYF.

The chain couples TRBV7-2 to TRBJ1-4; no firm D call. Germline CDR1 SGHTA, CDR2 FQGNSA. V lost 5 bases to trimming and J lost 5 bases, with 9 bases between them. This CDR3 contains 13 residues. The CDR3 DNA follows: TGTGCCAGCAGCCAGTCCTTCAATGAAAAACTGTTTTTT. It specifies CASSQSFNEKLFF.

The chain recombines TRBV4-2 with TRBJ2-2; TRBD2 is a possible D gene (7 bases). The CDR3 has 16 amino acids. Germline CDR1 and CDR2: LGHNA and YNFKEQ. Trimming shortened V by 4 bases and J by 4 bases, and 16 bases separated the two germline ends. The CDR3 sequence: CASSPGGGGLTGELFF. The CDR3 DNA reads as TGTGCCAGCAGCCCGGGGGGCGGGGGTCTCACCGGGGAGCTGTTTTTT.

The V gene is TRBV3-1 (or the pseudogene TRBV3-2), the J gene TRBJ2-2; D perhaps matches TRBD2 (6 bases). Trimming cost V 4 bases and J 3 bases, with 18 bases left between them. The CDR3 has 17 residues. Germline lookup yields CDR1 LGHDT and CDR2 YNNKEL (reference sequence). CDR3 bases: TGTGCCAGCAGCCGGCCCCCCAATCCGGGGGACACCGGGGAGCTGTTTTTT. Its protein is CASSRPPNPGDTGELFF.

The V call is TRBV2, the J call TRBJ1-1; maybe TRBD1 (6 bases). The V end lost 6 bases, the J end lost 4 bases, and 15 bases lay between the germline ends. From germline, CDR1 is SNHLY and CDR2 FYNNEI. CDR3 size: 14 residues. The CDR3, as DNA: TGTGCCAGCAGGGATTCCAGGGGCCCCACTGAAGCTTTCTTT. This gives the protein CASRDSRGPTEAFF.

The V gene is TRBV11-1, the J gene TRBJ1-5; D is ambiguous. From germline, CDR1 is SGHAT and CDR2 FQDESV (reference sequence). This CDR3 is 13 amino acids long. Between the trimmed V and J ends, which lost 2 bases and 5 bases, there was a span of 7 bases. CDR3 sequence: CASSLSRYQPQHF. The CDR3, as DNA: TGTGCCAGCAGCTTATCCCGATATCAGCCCCAGCATTTT.

This clone was seen a single time. The chain employs TRBV5-4 and TRBJ2-5, with 10 bases identical to TRBD1. The V segment lost 1 base and the J segment 0 bases; nucleotides outside the gene matches: 3. Germline CDR1 is SGHNT and CDR2 is YYREEE (reference sequence). The CDR3 covers 16 residues. In nucleotides, the CDR3 is TGTGCCAGCAGCTTGACAGGACAGGGGGACCAAGAGACCCAGTACTTC. Protein: CASSLTGQGDQETQYF. Combining the CDR3 with reference TRBV5-4 and TRBJ2-5 gives the whole variable domain ETGVTQSPTHLIKTRGQQVTLRCSSQSGHNTVSWYQQALGQGPQFIFQYYREEENGRGNFPPRFSGLQFPNYSSELNVNALELDDSALYLCASSLTGQGDQETQYFGPGTRLLVL.

The chain links TRBV10-1 to TRBJ1-5; the D is unclear. The CDR3 runs to 20 residues. Trimming cost V 2 bases and J 0 bases, with 23 bases left between them. Germline assignment: CDR1 WNHNN and CDR2 SYGVQD (reference sequence). CDR3 loop: CASSETPPRPCRYSNQPQHF. The CDR3 DNA is TGCGCCAGCAGTGAGACCCCCCCAAGGCCCTGCCGCTATAGCAATCAGCCCCAGCATTTT.

This clone has a single count. V usage is TRBV7-6 and J usage is TRBJ1-5, with a tentative D call TRBD1 (5 bases). This CDR3 region has 15 residues. V lost 6 bases and J 3 bases, leaving 15 bases between the germline ends. The germline CDR1 and CDR2 sequences are SGHVS and FNYEAQ. The CDR3, as DNA: TGTGCCAGCAGTCTTCAATCGGGGCTCAATCAGCCCCAGCATTTT. Translating it yields CASSLQSGLNQPQHF.

V and J are TRBV2 and TRBJ2-1, with no clear D. The germline CDR1 and CDR2 sequences are SNHLY and FYNNEI. Trimming stripped 6 bases from V and 4 bases from J, with 7 bases between. The CDR3 covers 12 residues. The CDR3 spells CASSPEYNEQFF. The CDR3 DNA reads TGTGCCAGCAGCCCAGAATACAATGAGCAGTTCTTC.

The CDR3 protein is CASSYSGGAGNTIYF. Here the CDR3 DNA reads TGTGCCAGCAGTTACTCGGGCGGCGCTGGAAACACCATATATTTT. The V call is TRBV6-5, the J call TRBJ1-3; D is uncertain. The CDR3 length is 15 residues. Germline loops: CDR1 MNHEY, CDR2 SVGAGI. V was trimmed by 0 bases and J by 2 bases, leaving 8 bases between them.

The V gene is TRBV7-2, the J gene TRBJ2-5; D may correspond to TRBD1 or TRBD2 (5 bases each). Germline loops: CDR1 SGHTA, CDR2 FQGNSA. With 2 bases removed from V and 2 bases from J, the gap between germline ends came to 15 bases. The CDR3 length is 16 residues. DNA for the CDR3: TGTGCCAGCAGCTTATTGTGGGACCGCGAACAAGAGACCCAGTACTTC. Its protein product is CASSLLWDREQETQYF.

The V and J genes are TRBV6-2 or TRBV6-3 and TRBJ1-2, with D uncertain. The CDR3 spans 16 residues. Germline assignment: CDR1 MNHEY and CDR2 SVGEGT. V lost 5 bases and J 4 bases, leaving 20 bases between the germline ends. The CDR3 region has the DNA TGTGCCAGCAGTGTTCAGATGGGGAAAGCAGGCTATGGCTACACCTTC. Translated, it gives CASSVQMGKAGYGYTF.